Sequencing of this TCR beta chain was carried out in a study of blood T cell repertoires in COVID-19. Produced via immunoSEQ multiplex PCR; TCRdb's table is partial and in-frame only. The data show about 80,000 clones, approximately 80% seen once. The table lists this clone with a few counts. The TCR comes from a woman in her 70s with acute or convalescent COVID-19. The material sequenced was peripheral blood.

The CDR3 DNA sequence: TGTGCCAGCAGTAGACAGAAGGTTGACACTGAAGCTTTCTTT. Encoded protein: CASSRQKVDTEAFF. The rearrangement links TRBV6-5 to TRBJ1-1, with D tentatively TRBD1 (5 bases). Trimming took off 5 bases at V and 3 bases at J, with 13 bases between the two ends. This CDR3 is built from 14 residues. CDR1 is MNHEY and CDR2 is SVGAGI in the germline V gene.